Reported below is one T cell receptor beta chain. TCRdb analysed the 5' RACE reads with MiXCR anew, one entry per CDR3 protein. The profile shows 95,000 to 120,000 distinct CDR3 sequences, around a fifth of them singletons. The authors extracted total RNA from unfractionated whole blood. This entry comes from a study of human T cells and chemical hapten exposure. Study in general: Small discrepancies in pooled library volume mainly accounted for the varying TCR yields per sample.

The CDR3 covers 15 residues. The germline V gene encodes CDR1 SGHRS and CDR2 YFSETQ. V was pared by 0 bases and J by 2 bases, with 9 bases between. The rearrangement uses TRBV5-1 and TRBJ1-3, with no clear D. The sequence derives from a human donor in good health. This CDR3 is CASSLVVGPGNTIYF. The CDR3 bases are TGCGCCAGCAGCTTGGTTGTGGGTCCTGGAAACACCATATATTTT.